A single sample is the source of the 27 T cell receptor beta chains below, sequenced in a study of blood T cell repertoires in COVID-19. Profiled with immunoSEQ multiplex PCR; TCRdb holds only in-frame clones, not every one. The table records some 300,000 clones, approximately 90% of them present only once. The sequenced sample consisted of peripheral blood. The receptor set was obtained from a woman in her 30s who had recovered from COVID-19.

In its sample, this clone was seen once. The genes are TRBV27 and TRBJ1-1, with 7 bases fitting TRBD1. After removal of 5 bases from V and 4 bases from J, the junction contained 7 bases not matched to a gene. Germline V CDR1 and CDR2: MNHEY, SMNVEV (reference sequence). The CDR3 is made up of 14 amino acids. The CDR3 loop reads CASSRGRGLTEAFF. In DNA, the CDR3 is TGTGCCAGCAGTCGAGGTAGGGGGCTCACTGAAGCTTTCTTT.

This rearrangement joins TRBV7-9 to TRBJ2-1, with TRBD1 matching 8 bases. Trimming cost V 1 base and J 7 bases; bases outside gene matches: 6. CDR3 size: 15 residues. CDR1 is SEHNR, CDR2 FQNEAQ, per germline (reference sequence). Here the CDR3 reads CASSLGQGMRNEQFF. In DNA form, the CDR3 reads TGTGCCAGCAGCTTAGGACAGGGGATGAGGAATGAGCAGTTCTTC.

This clone was observed a single time. V gene TRBV6-6 combines with J gene TRBJ1-3; D may be TRBD1 (6 bases). The V and J ends lost 0 bases and 4 bases respectively, with 10 bases between them. Germline CDR1 reads MNHNY; CDR2 reads SVGAGI (reference sequence). CDR3 size: 15 residues. For the CDR3, the DNA is TGTGCCAGCAGTTACTCTGGGGGACACGGAAACACCATATATTTT. This gives the protein CASSYSGGHGNTIYF.

This clone was counted only a few times. The chain combines TRBV5-6 with TRBJ1-3; no clear D gene. The CDR3 loop spans 16 amino acids. CDR1 and CDR2 (germline): SGHDT, YYEEEE. Between the trimmed V and J ends, which lost 3 bases and 0 bases, there was a span of 13 bases. CDR3 region: CASSSRRLHSGNTIYF. In nucleotides, the CDR3 is TGTGCCAGCAGCTCGCGGCGATTGCACTCTGGAAACACCATATATTTT.

V and J are TRBV30 and TRBJ1-1; D gene uncertain. CDR1 and CDR2 (germline): GTSNPN, SVGIG (reference sequence). The V end lost 4 bases, the J end lost 12 bases, and 21 bases lay between the germline ends. The CDR3 totals 13 residues. CDR3 in amino acids: CAWNGEWAHSSFF. The CDR3 nucleotides are TGTGCCTGGAACGGGGAATGGGCTCACTCCTCTTTCTTT. The full variable domain, in which reference TRBV30 and TRBJ1-1 provide the parts outside the CDR3, is SQTIHQWPATLVQPVGSPLSLECTVEGTSNPNLYWYRQAAGRGLQLLFYSVGIGQISSEVPQNLSASRPQDRQFILSSKKLLLSDSGFYLCAWNGEWAHSSFFGQGTRLTVV.

The rearrangement uses TRBV7-2 and TRBJ2-5; 11 nucleotides match TRBD1. Germline lookup yields CDR1 SGHTA and CDR2 FQGNSA. Germline trimming cut 4 bases from V and 5 bases from J; bases unmatched to any gene: 15. The CDR3 runs to 18 residues. The CDR3 loop reads CASSSLPGQGVRSETQYF. The CDR3, as DNA: TGTGCCAGCAGCTCCCTCCCGGGACAGGGGGTTAGGTCGGAGACCCAGTACTTC.

The chain is built from TRBV7-6 and TRBJ2-2; 14 bases match TRBD2. With V trimmed by 5 bases and J by 4 bases, 9 bases remained unmatched. CDR1 and CDR2 from the germline V gene are SGHVS and FNYEAQ. The CDR3 has 18 amino acids. The CDR3 is CASSPGLAGGPGTGELFF. DNA of the CDR3: TGTGCCAGCAGCCCCGGACTAGCGGGGGGCCCGGGCACCGGGGAGCTGTTTTTT.

This clone has more than one count but fewer than ten. CDR3 DNA sequence: TGTGCCAGCAGTTTTCCAAATCAGCCCCAGCATTTT. Residues: CASSFPNQPQHF. J is TRBJ1-5 and V is TRBV27; D gene unclear. The CDR3 runs 12 residues. With 3 bases removed from V and 4 bases from J, the gap between germline ends came to 4 bases. CDR1 is MNHEY, CDR2 SMNVEV, per germline (reference sequence).

This chain links TRBV2 with TRBJ1-4; 7 nucleotides match TRBD1. CDR1 is SNHLY, CDR2 FYNNEI, per germline. Germline trimming cut 3 bases from V and 8 bases from J; bases unmatched to any gene: 3. This CDR3 contains 13 residues. The CDR3 region has the DNA TGTGCCAGCAGTGATTCAGGGGGGGAAAAACTGTTTTTT. It encodes CASSDSGGEKLFF. Based on the CDR3 plus reference TRBV2 and TRBJ1-4, the full variable domain is EPEVTQTPSHQVTQMGQEVILRCVPISNHLYFYWYRQILGQKVEFLVSFYNNEISEKSEIFDDQFSVERPDGSNFTLKIRSTKLEDSAMYFCASSDSGGEKLFFGSGTQLSVL.

The V call is TRBV29-1, the J call TRBJ2-3; tentatively, D is TRBD1 (5 bases). Germline V CDR1 and CDR2: SQVTM, ANQGSEA. The V and J ends lost 7 bases and 7 bases respectively, with 12 bases between them. The CDR3 spans 11 residues. CDR3 nucleotides: TGCAGCGCGGTGCCAGGGAATACGCAGTATTTT. This translates into CSAVPGNTQYF.

The V call is TRBV29-1, the J call TRBJ2-2; tentatively, D is TRBD2 (5 bases). Germline CDR1 is SQVTM and CDR2 is ANQGSEA. CDR3 length equals 13 residues. V dropped 5 bases and J dropped 3 bases, with 10 bases sitting between them. CDR3 nucleotides: TGCAGCGTTTTTGAGGGCGACACCGGGGAGCTGTTTTTT. It specifies CSVFEGDTGELFF.

This chain links TRBV29-1 with TRBJ2-3; D possibly corresponds to TRBD1 (7 bases). Germline CDR1 reads SQVTM; CDR2 reads ANQGSEA. There are 12 residues in the CDR3. In DNA form, the CDR3 reads TGCAGTTGCAGGGGGGGCACAGATACGCAGTATTTT. Amino acids: CSCRGGTDTQYF.

This sequence joins TRBV6-5 and TRBJ1-2, with 8 positions matching TRBD1. The CDR3 is 15 amino acids. Germline V gene sequence: CDR1 MNHEY, CDR2 SVGAGI. The ends lost 1 base at V and 0 bases at J; junction bases unmatched: 1. CDR3 amino acids: CASSYWTGTNYGYTF. CDR3 sequence (DNA): TGTGCCAGCAGTTACTGGACAGGGACTAACTATGGCTACACCTTC.

The chain recombines TRBV19 with TRBJ1-4; 9 nucleotides line up with TRBD1. V gave up 9 bases and J gave up 0 bases; unmatched junction bases: 8. This CDR3 comprises 16 residues. Per the germline V gene, CDR1 is LNHDA and CDR2 is SQIVND (reference sequence). The CDR3 protein is CASRTGGATTNEKLFF. In DNA, the CDR3 is TGTGCCAGCCGAACAGGGGGCGCGACAACTAATGAAAAACTGTTTTTT.

V is TRBV27 and J is TRBJ2-1; D may be TRBD2 (6 bases). Germline V CDR1 and CDR2: MNHEY, SMNVEV (reference sequence). This CDR3 spans 17 amino acids. Trimming took 5 bases from V and 2 from J, leaving 19 bases between them. CDR3 protein: CASSPPATSPTYNEQFF. As DNA, the CDR3 is TGTGCCAGCAGTCCTCCCGCTACTAGCCCTACCTACAATGAGCAGTTCTTC.

This clone has just a few counts. CDR3 protein: CASSLQGGYTF. The CDR3 DNA reads TGTGCCAGCAGTTTACAGGGTGGCTACACCTTC. The genes are TRBV28 and TRBJ1-2, with D tentatively TRBD1 (5 bases). The CDR3 runs 11 residues. V was clipped by 2 bases and J by 7 bases, with 5 bases between them. From germline, CDR1 is MDHEN and CDR2 SYDVKM.

This clone was counted a single time. The CDR3 reads CASSPTTGAYGYTF. The CDR3 region has the DNA TGTGCCAGCAGCCCAACGACAGGGGCCTATGGCTACACCTTC. V usage is TRBV9 and J usage is TRBJ1-2; 8 positions match TRBD1. There are 14 residues in the CDR3. Trimming at V came to 4 bases and at J to 4 bases, leaving 6 bases not matched to a gene. The germline CDR1 and CDR2 sequences are SGDLS and YYNGEE. Based on the CDR3 plus reference TRBV9 and TRBJ1-2, the full variable domain is DSGVTQTPKHLITATGQRVTLRCSPRSGDLSVYWYQQSLDQGLQFLIQYYNGEERAKGNILERFSAQQFPDLHSELNLSSLELGDSALYFCASSPTTGAYGYTFGSGTRLTVV.

The chain has TRBV28 and TRBJ2-5, with a tentative D call TRBD1 (8 bases). The V gene's germline CDR1 is MDHEN and CDR2 SYDVKM. The CDR3 sequence is 14 residues long. The V gene lost 5 bases and the J gene lost 6 bases, with 16 bases spanning the gap. The CDR3 DNA follows: TGTGCCAGCAGTACCGACAGGGGAGGGAAGACCCAGTACTTC. It encodes CASSTDRGGKTQYF.

This clone was picked up one time. The CDR3 DNA sequence: TGTGCCAGTAGCCCCGGAGCGCGGGGGGGCGGGGAGACCCAGTACTTC. Protein: CASSPGARGGGETQYF. The V call is TRBV19, the J call TRBJ2-5; 9 bases match TRBD2. The V and J ends lost 6 bases and 5 bases, in that order; junction bases with no gene match: 13. This CDR3 has 16 residues. CDR1 is LNHDA, CDR2 SQIVND, per germline (reference sequence).

The genes are TRBV5-5 and TRBJ2-3; D is uncertain. Germline CDR1 reads SGHKS; CDR2 reads YYEKEE (reference sequence). With 1 base removed from V and 6 bases from J, the gap between germline ends came to 9 bases. This CDR3 is 13 amino acids long. CDR3 region: CASSLPSGDTQYF. The CDR3 DNA follows: TGTGCCAGCAGCTTGCCCTCTGGCGATACGCAGTATTTT.

This chain uses TRBV5-6 with TRBJ1-6, with D perhaps matching TRBD1 (5 bases). V was shortened by 4 bases and J by 5 bases, with 10 bases between the two germline ends. Per germline, CDR1 SGHDT and CDR2 YYEEEE. The CDR3 runs 14 residues. DNA of the CDR3: TGTGCCAGCAGCACGACAGAAAATAATTCACCCCTCCACTTT. Its protein is CASSTTENNSPLHF.

This chain uses TRBV7-8 with TRBJ2-6; TRBD1 matches 10 bases. The ends lost 5 bases at V and 0 bases at J; junction bases unmatched: 7. There are 18 residues in the CDR3. Per the germline V gene, CDR1 is SGHVS and CDR2 is FQNEAQ. The CDR3 region is CASSITTGGYSGANVLTF. CDR3 coding DNA: TGTGCCAGCAGCATTACGACAGGGGGCTACTCTGGGGCCAACGTCCTGACTTTC.

V gene TRBV28 combines with J gene TRBJ2-1; D is possibly TRBD1 (5 bases). CDR1 is MDHEN and CDR2 is SYDVKM in the germline V gene. V was cut by 2 bases and J by 8 bases, with 13 bases left in between. This CDR3 is 14 amino acids long. The CDR3 protein is CASSLQGRIDEQFF. The CDR3 nucleotides are TGTGCCAGCAGTTTACAGGGTCGTATCGATGAGCAGTTCTTC.

J is TRBJ1-3 and V is TRBV28; weak D call: TRBD1 (5 bases). The CDR3 is 15 residues long. Germline assignment: CDR1 MDHEN and CDR2 SYDVKM. Trimming cost V 5 bases and J 4 bases, with 15 bases left between them. This CDR3 is CASSLLRGSGNTIYF. In DNA, the CDR3 is TGTGCCAGCAGTCTCCTTAGGGGATCAGGAAACACCATATATTTT.

V gene TRBV5-6 combines with J gene TRBJ2-2; no clear D gene. The germline CDR1 and CDR2 sequences are SGHDT and YYEEEE. The CDR3 loop spans 13 amino acids. V shed 1 base and J shed 7 bases, with 8 bases lying between them. The DNA of the CDR3 is TGTGCCAGCAGCTTGATTGGGCGCGGGGAGCTGTTTTTT. Encoded protein: CASSLIGRGELFF.

The chain uses TRBV27 and TRBJ1-4; 8 nucleotides align to TRBD1. With V trimmed by 6 bases and J by 8 bases, 23 bases remained unmatched. The CDR3 loop spans 19 amino acids. Germline V gene lookup returns CDR1 MNHEY and CDR2 SMNVEV (reference sequence). Here the CDR3 DNA reads TGTGCCAGCAGCCGTTTAGACAGGGGTGGGGGCGAACTGGGGGAAAAACTGTTTTTT. This sequence encodes CASSRLDRGGGELGEKLFF.

This chain connects TRBV6-4 to TRBJ2-5; a possible D gene is TRBD1 (6 bases). CDR1 is MRHNA and CDR2 is SNTAGT in the germline V gene. The CDR3 covers 13 residues. V was trimmed by 4 bases and J by 4 bases, leaving 10 bases between them. The CDR3 protein is CASSAIQGETQYF. CDR3 nucleotide sequence: TGTGCCAGCAGTGCCATACAGGGAGAGACCCAGTACTTC.